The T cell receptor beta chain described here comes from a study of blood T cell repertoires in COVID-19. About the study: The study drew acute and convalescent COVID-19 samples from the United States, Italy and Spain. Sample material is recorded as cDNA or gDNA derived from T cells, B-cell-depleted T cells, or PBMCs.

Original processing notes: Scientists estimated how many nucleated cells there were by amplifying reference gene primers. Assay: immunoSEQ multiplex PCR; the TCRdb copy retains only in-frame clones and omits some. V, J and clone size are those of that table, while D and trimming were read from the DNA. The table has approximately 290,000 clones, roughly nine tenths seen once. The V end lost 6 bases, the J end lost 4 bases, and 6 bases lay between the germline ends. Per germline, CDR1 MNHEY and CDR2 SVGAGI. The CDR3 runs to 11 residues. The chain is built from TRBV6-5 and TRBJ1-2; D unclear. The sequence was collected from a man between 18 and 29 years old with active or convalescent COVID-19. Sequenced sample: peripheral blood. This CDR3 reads CASRATYGYTF. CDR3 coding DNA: TGTGCCAGCAGGGCAACCTATGGCTACACCTTC.